This TCR beta chain was documented in a study of blood T cells in healthy people across ages. Primed by a sample-barcoded 5' primer and a J-beta primer mix, a second PCR proceeded for about 7 to 11 cycles. A single record per CDR3 protein comes from TCRdb applying MiXCR to the 5' RACE reads. The sample has 650,000 to 1,000,000 distinct CDR3 sequences, under 40% seen once. This receptor was identified in a man aged 18-30 years in good health. The specimen was blood.

The CDR3 bases are TGCAGTGCACCGGACACCTCAGGGGGCAATCAGCCCCAGCATTTT. This gives the protein CSAPDTSGGNQPQHF. This sequence joins TRBV20-1 and TRBJ1-5, with D possibly TRBD1 on 6 matching bases. Trimming pared 6 bases from V and 2 bases from J, leaving 17 bases between. The CDR3 is 15 residues long. Germline values: CDR1 DFQATT, CDR2 SNEGSKA (reference sequence).